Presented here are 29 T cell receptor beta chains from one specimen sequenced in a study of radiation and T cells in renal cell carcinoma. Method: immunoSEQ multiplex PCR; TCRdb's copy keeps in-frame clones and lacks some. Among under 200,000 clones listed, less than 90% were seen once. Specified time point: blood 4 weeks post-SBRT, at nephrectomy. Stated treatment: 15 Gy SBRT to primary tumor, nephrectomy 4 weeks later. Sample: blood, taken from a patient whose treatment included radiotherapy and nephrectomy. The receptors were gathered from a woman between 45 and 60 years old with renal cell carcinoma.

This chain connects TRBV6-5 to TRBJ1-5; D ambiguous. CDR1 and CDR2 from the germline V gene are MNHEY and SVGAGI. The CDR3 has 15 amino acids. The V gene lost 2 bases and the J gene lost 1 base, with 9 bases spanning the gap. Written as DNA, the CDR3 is TGTGCCAGCAGTTACGAGGCCTTCAGCAATCAGCCCCAGCATTTT. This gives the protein CASSYEAFSNQPQHF.

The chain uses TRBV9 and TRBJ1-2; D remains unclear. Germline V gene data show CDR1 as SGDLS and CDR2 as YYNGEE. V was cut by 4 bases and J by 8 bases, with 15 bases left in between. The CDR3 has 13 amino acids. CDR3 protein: CASSPGEVEGYTF. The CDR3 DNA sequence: TGTGCCAGCAGCCCCGGAGAGGTAGAGGGCTACACCTTC.

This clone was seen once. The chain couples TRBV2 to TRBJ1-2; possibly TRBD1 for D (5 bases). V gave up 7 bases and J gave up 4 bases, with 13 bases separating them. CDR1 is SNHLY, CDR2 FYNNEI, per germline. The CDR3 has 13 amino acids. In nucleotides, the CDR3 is TGTGCCAGCAACCAGGGATCGAGCTATGGCTACACCTTC. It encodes CASNQGSSYGYTF.

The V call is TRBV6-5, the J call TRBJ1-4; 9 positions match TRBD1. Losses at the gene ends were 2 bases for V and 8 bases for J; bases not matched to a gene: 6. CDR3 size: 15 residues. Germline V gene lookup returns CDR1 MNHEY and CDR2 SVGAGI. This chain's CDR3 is CASSYAGTGNEKLFF. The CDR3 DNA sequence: TGTGCCAGCAGTTACGCCGGGACAGGGAACGAAAAACTGTTTTTT.

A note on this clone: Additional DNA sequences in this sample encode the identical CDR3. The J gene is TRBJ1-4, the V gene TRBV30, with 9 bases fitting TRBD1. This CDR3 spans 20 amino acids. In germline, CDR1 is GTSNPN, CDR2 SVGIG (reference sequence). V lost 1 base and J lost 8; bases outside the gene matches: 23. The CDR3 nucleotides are TGTGCCTGGAGTGGGGGACAGGGCTCTCACCTTCCCGCACCTTTGGAAAAACTGTTTTTT. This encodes CAWSGGQGSHLPAPLEKLFF.

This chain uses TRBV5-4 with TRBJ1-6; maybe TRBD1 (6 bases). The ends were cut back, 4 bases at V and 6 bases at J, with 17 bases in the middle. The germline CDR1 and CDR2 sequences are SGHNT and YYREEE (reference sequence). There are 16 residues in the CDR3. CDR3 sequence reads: CASSQEVGQTNSPLHF. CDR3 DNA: TGTGCCAGCAGCCAGGAGGTCGGACAGACTAATTCACCCCTCCACTTT.

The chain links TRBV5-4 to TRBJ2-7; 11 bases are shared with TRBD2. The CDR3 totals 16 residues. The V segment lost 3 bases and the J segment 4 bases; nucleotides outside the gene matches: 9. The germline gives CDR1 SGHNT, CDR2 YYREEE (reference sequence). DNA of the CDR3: TGTGCCAGCAGCTACAACCTAGCGGGGGGCCCGTACGAGCAGTACTTC. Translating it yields CASSYNLAGGPYEQYF.

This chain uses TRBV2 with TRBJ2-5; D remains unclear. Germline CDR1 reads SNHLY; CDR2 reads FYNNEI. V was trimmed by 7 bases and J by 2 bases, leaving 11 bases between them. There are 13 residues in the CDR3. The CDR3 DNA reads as TGTGCCAGCAAATTTGTGGAACAAGAGACCCAGTACTTC. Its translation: CASKFVEQETQYF.

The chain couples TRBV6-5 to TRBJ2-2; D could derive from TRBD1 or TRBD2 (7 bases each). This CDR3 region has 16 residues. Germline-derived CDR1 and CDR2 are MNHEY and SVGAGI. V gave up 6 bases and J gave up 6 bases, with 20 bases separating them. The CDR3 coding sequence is TGTGCCAGCAGCTACGCAGGGGGGGGACCCGCCGGGGAGCTGTTTTTT. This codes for CASSYAGGGPAGELFF.

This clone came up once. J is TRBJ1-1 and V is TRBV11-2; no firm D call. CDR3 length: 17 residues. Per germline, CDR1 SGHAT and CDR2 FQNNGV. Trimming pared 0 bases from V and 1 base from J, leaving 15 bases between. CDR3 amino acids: CASSLDPLRSWNTEAFF. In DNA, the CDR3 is TGTGCCAGCAGCTTAGATCCCCTTCGATCCTGGAACACTGAAGCTTTCTTT.

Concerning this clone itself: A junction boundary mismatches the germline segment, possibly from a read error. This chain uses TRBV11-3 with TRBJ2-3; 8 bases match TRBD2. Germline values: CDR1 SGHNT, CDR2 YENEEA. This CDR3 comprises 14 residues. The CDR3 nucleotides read TGTGCCAGCAGTTTAGGACTAGCAGGAGATACGCAGTATTTT. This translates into CASSLGLAGDTQYF.

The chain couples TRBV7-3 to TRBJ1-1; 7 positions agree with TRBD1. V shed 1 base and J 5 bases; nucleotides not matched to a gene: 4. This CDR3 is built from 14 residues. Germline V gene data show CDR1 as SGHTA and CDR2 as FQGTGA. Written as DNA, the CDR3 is TGTGCCAGCAGCTTAAGTGGCAGGGGGACTGAAGCTTTCTTT. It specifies CASSLSGRGTEAFF.

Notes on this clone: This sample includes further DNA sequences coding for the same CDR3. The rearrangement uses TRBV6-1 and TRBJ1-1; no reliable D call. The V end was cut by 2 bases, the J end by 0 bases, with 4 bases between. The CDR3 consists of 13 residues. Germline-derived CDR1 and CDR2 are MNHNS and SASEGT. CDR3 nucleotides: TGTGCCAGCAGTGAAACTTTGAACACTGAAGCTTTCTTT. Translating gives CASSETLNTEAFF.

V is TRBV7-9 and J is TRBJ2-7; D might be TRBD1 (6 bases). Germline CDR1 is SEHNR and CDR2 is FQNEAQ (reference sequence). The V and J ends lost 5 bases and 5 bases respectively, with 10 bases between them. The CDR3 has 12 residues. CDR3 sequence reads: CASSPTGHEQYF. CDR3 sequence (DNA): TGTGCCAGCAGCCCCACAGGGCACGAGCAGTACTTC.

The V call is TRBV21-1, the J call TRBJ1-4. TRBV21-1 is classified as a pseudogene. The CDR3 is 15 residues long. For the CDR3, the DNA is TGTGCCAGCAGCAAAGGGGGACGGACTAATGAAAAACTGTTTTTT. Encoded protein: CASSKGGRTNEKLFF.

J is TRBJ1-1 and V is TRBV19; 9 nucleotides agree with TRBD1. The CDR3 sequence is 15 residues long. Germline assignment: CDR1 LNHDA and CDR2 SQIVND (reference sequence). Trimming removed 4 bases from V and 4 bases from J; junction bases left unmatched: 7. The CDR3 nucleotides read TGTGCCAGTAGTACCTCGACAGGGGGGTTCACTGAAGCTTTCTTT. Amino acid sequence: CASSTSTGGFTEAFF.

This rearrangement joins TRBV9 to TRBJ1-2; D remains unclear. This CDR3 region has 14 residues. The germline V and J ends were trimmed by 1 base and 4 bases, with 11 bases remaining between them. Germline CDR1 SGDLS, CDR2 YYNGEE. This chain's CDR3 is CASSVLQLGYGYTF. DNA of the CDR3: TGTGCCAGCAGCGTACTACAGCTTGGCTATGGCTACACCTTC. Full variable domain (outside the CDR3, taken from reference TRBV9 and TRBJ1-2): DSGVTQTPKHLITATGQRVTLRCSPRSGDLSVYWYQQSLDQGLQFLIQYYNGEERAKGNILERFSAQQFPDLHSELNLSSLELGDSALYFCASSVLQLGYGYTFGSGTRLTVV.

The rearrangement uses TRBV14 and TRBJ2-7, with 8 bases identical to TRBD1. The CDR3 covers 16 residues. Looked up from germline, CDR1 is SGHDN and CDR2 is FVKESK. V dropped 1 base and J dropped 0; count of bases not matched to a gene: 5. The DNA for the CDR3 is TGTGCCAGCAGCCAAGTGGGGACAGGAGTCTCCTACGAGCAGTACTTC. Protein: CASSQVGTGVSYEQYF. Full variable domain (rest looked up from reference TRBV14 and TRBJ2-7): EAGVTQFPSHSVIEKGQTVTLRCDPISGHDNLYWYRRVMGKEIKFLLHFVKESKQDESGMPNNRFLAERTGGTYSTLKVQPAELEDSGVYFCASSQVGTGVSYEQYFGPGTRLTVT.

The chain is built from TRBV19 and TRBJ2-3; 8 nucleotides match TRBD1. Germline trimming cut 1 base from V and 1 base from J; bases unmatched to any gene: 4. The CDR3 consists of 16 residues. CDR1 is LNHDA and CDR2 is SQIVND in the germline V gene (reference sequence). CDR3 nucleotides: TGTGCCAGTAGTATAGGGGACAGGTACCGCACAGATACGCAGTATTTT. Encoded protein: CASSIGDRYRTDTQYF.

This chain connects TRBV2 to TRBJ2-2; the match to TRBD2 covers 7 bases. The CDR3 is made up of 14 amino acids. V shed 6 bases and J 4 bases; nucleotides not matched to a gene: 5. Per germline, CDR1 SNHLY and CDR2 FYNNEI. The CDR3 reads CASSWGLLTGELFF. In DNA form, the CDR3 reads TGTGCCAGCAGCTGGGGACTACTCACCGGGGAGCTGTTTTTT.

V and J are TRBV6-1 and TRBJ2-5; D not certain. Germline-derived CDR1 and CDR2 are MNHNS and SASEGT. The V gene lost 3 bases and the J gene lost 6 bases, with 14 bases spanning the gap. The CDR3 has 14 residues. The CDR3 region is CASSDGPASQTQYF. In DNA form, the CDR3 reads TGTGCCAGCAGTGACGGCCCCGCAAGTCAGACCCAGTACTTC.

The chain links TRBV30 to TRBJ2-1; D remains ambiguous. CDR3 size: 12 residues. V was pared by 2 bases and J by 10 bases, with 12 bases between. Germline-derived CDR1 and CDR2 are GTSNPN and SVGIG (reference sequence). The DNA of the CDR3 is TGTGCCTGGAGTTTCTCCGCACCCGAGCAGTTCTTC. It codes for CAWSFSAPEQFF.

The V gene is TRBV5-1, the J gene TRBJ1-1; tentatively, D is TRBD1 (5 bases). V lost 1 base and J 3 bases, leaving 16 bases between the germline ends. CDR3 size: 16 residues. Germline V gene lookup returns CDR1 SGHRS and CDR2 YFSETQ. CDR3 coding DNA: TGCGCCAGCAGCTTGCCGGGGGGAGGTTCGGACACTGAAGCTTTCTTT. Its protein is CASSLPGGGSDTEAFF.

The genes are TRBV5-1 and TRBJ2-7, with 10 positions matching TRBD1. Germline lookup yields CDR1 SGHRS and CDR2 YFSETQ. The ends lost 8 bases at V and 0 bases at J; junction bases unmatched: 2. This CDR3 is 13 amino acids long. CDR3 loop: CASRQGASYEQYF. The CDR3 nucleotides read TGCGCCAGTCGACAGGGGGCCTCCTACGAGCAGTACTTC. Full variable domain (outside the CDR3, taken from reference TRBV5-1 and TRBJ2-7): KAGVTQTPRYLIKTRGQQVTLSCSPISGHRSVSWYQQTPGQGLQFLFEYFSETQRNKGNFPGRFSGRQFSNSRSEMNVSTLELGDSALYLCASRQGASYEQYFGPGTRLTVT.

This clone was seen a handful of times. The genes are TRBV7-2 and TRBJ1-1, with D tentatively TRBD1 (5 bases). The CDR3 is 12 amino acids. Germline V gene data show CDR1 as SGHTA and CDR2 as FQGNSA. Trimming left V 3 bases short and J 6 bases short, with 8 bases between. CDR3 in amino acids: CASSFRESEAFF. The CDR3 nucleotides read TGTGCCAGCAGCTTCAGGGAGTCTGAAGCTTTCTTT.

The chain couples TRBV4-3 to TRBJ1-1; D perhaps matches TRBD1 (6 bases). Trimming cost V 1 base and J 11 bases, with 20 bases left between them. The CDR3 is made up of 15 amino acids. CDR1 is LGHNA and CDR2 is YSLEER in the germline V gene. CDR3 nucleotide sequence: TGCGCCAGCAGCCAAGTTGGGGGGCAGGCTAGGGTCGCTTTCTTT. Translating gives CASSQVGGQARVAFF.

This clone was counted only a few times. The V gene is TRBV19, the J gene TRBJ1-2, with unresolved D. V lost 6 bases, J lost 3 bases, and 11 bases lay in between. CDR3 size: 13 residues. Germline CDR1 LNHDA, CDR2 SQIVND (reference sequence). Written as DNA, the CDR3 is TGTGCCAGTAGCCGAAGTAGATACTATGGCTACACCTTC. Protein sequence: CASSRSRYYGYTF.

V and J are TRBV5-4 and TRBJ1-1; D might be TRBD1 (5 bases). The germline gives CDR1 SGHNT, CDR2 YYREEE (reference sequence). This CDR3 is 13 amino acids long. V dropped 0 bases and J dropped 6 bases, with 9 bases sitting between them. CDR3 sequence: CASSLAGVAEAFF. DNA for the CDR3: TGTGCCAGCAGCTTGGCGGGGGTAGCTGAAGCTTTCTTT.

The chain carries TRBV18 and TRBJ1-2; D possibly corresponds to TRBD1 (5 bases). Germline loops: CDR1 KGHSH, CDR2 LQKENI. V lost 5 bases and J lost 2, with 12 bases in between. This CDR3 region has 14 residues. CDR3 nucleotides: TGTGCCAGCTCAGCCGGGACGGAGAACTATGGCTACACCTTC. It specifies CASSAGTENYGYTF.